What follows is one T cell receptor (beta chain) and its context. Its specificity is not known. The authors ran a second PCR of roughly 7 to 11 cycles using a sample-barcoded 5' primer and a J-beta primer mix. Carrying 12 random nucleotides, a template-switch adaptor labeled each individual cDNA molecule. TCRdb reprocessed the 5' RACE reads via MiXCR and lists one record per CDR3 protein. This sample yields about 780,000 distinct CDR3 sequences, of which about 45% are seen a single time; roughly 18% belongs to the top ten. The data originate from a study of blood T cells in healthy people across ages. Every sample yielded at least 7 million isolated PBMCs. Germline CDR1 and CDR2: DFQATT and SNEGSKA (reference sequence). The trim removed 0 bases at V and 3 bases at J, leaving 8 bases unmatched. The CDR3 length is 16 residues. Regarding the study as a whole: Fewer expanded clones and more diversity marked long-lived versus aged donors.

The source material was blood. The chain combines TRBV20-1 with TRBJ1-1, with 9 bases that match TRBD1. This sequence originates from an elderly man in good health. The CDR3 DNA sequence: TGCAGTGCTAGAGATTTGGGGACAGGGTTAGACACTGAAGCTTTCTTT. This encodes CSARDLGTGLDTEAFF.